Presented here are 12 T cell receptor beta chains from one specimen sequenced in a study of blood T cell repertoires in COVID-19. The method was immunoSEQ multiplex PCR; TCRdb's version includes in-frame clones alone and lacks a portion of them. The profile shows around 67,000 clones, approximately 82% of them singletons. Sequencing was done on a sample of peripheral blood. The source of these receptors is a man aged 45-60 years with active COVID-19.

The gene calls are TRBV5-1 and TRBJ1-1; tentatively, D is TRBD1 (6 bases). Germline values: CDR1 SGHRS, CDR2 YFSETQ. Trimming left V 4 bases short and J 1 base short, with 14 bases between. This CDR3 is built from 15 residues. CDR3 DNA sequence: TGCGCCAGCAGCCTTACAGGACAGAGGAACACTGAAGCTTTCTTT. Its translation is CASSLTGQRNTEAFF.

The CDR3 DNA reads TGTGCCAGCAGCCAAGGCGGGGAATCCTACAATGAGCAGTTCTTC. This sequence encodes CASSQGGESYNEQFF. The chain combines TRBV3-1 (or the pseudogene TRBV3-2) with TRBJ2-1; TRBD2 might be the D (6 bases). Germline values: CDR1 LGHDT, CDR2 YNNKEL (reference sequence). Trimming cost V 1 base and J 1 base, with 8 bases left between them. This CDR3 comprises 15 residues.

The chain uses TRBV5-1 and TRBJ1-4; D is possibly TRBD1 (6 bases). V dropped 0 bases and J dropped 10 bases, with 13 bases sitting between them. This CDR3 is 14 amino acids long. Germline lookup yields CDR1 SGHRS and CDR2 YFSETQ. CDR3 DNA: TGCGCCAGCAGCTTGGGGGGGCAGACGGGAAAACTGTTTTTT. The encoded protein is CASSLGGQTGKLFF.

The chain recombines TRBV30 with TRBJ1-1, with a weak D call TRBD1 (6 bases). Trimming removed 0 bases from V and 10 bases from J, with 15 bases in between. Germline CDR1 is GTSNPN and CDR2 is SVGIG (reference sequence). The CDR3 loop spans 13 amino acids. The CDR3 loop is CAWSVKGGERAFF. Written as DNA, the CDR3 is TGTGCCTGGAGTGTAAAGGGGGGGGAACGAGCTTTCTTT.

This rearrangement joins TRBV29-1 to TRBJ2-7; 9 bases are a match to TRBD1. Germline assignment: CDR1 SQVTM and CDR2 ANQGSEA. This CDR3 has 15 amino acids. V gave up 4 bases and J gave up 4 bases; unmatched junction bases: 11. The CDR3 coding sequence is TGCAGCGTTGCGGCGTGGGACAGGGAAATTTACGAGCAGTACTTC. This encodes CSVAAWDREIYEQYF.

The chain links TRBV10-1 to TRBJ2-1, with 10 bases that match TRBD2. Germline V CDR1 and CDR2: WNHNN, SYGVQD (reference sequence). The junction had 12 bases not matched to a gene; V was cut back by 10 bases and J by 0 bases. There are 17 residues in the CDR3. CDR3 sequence (DNA): TGCGCCACCTCGCGAGCGGGGGGGCCGAGCTCCTACAATGAGCAGTTCTTC. Protein: CATSRAGGPSSYNEQFF.

The V and J genes are TRBV6-5 and TRBJ2-5; TRBD1 matches 8 bases. From germline, CDR1 is MNHEY and CDR2 SVGAGI. CDR3 size: 16 residues. V lost 0 bases and J lost 5; bases outside the gene matches: 8. The CDR3 coding sequence is TGTGCCAGCAGTTACTCCCTCCAGGGGGCTGGTGAGACCCAGTACTTC. Its protein product is CASSYSLQGAGETQYF.

The gene calls are TRBV27 and TRBJ1-1; 9 nucleotides match TRBD1. The CDR3 has 14 amino acids. V shed 5 bases and J 4 bases; nucleotides not matched to a gene: 5. Germline V gene data show CDR1 as MNHEY and CDR2 as SMNVEV (reference sequence). In nucleotides, the CDR3 is TGTGCCAGCAGTATACAGGGGGCGGCCACTGAAGCTTTCTTT. It yields the protein CASSIQGAATEAFF.

The chain combines TRBV29-1 with TRBJ2-5; TRBD1 aligns across 9 bases. CDR3 size: 11 residues. Germline values: CDR1 SQVTM, CDR2 ANQGSEA. V shed 8 bases and J 5 bases; nucleotides not matched to a gene: 3. The CDR3 spells CSSDRGETQYF. CDR3 bases: TGCAGCTCCGACAGGGGGGAGACCCAGTACTTC.

The chain links TRBV28 to TRBJ2-2; TRBD1 matches at 10 bases. Germline V gene lookup returns CDR1 MDHEN and CDR2 SYDVKM. J was trimmed by 6 bases and V by 7 bases; bases with no gene match: 5. The CDR3 is made up of 14 amino acids. This CDR3 reads CASMDRGAAGELFF. In DNA form, the CDR3 reads TGTGCCAGCATGGACAGGGGGGCGGCCGGGGAGCTGTTTTTT.

The chain recombines TRBV6-5 with TRBJ2-3; weak D call: TRBD1 (5 bases). The CDR3 contains 14 residues. The germline V and J ends were trimmed by 6 bases and 6 bases, with 16 bases remaining between them. Germline CDR1 and CDR2: MNHEY and SVGAGI. This CDR3 is CASRSRGIYDTQYF. CDR3 nucleotides: TGTGCCAGCAGATCAAGGGGTATCTACGATACGCAGTATTTT.

J is TRBJ1-4 and V is TRBV28; D is possibly TRBD1 (6 bases). Germline-derived CDR1 and CDR2 are MDHEN and SYDVKM. V was cut by 6 bases and J by 3 bases, with 14 bases left in between. The CDR3 is 15 residues long. The CDR3, as DNA: TGTGCCAGCAGCCTTACAGGGTCGGCTAATGAAAAACTGTTTTTT. Protein sequence: CASSLTGSANEKLFF.